This T cell receptor beta chain was captured by sequencing in a study of control samples from healthy donors and cancer patients. CDR3 length: 15 residues. Per germline, CDR1 MNHNS and CDR2 SASEGT. V was pared by 2 bases and J by 4 bases, with 14 bases between. This table comes from immunoSEQ multiplex PCR, and its TCRdb copy is limited to in-frame clones, with some not included. The sample gives over 100,000 clones, roughly 89% of which show up once; roughly 6% is in the top ten. This sequence originates from a man aged 18 to 30 in good health. The sample consisted of blood. This rearrangement joins TRBV6-1 to TRBJ1-1; D possibly corresponds to TRBD1 (5 bases). CDR3 coding DNA: TGTGCCAGCAGTGAAAGATCATGGGGGGGCACTGAAGCTTTCTTT. This translates into CASSERSWGGTEAFF.